Listed below are T cell receptor beta chains from one sample, sequenced in a study of a mutant IDH1 vaccine in newly diagnosed glioma. Only in-frame clones appear in the TCRdb table, and some are missing; sequencing was by immunoSEQ multiplex PCR. The sample carries around 40,000 clones, around 85% recorded once. These TCRs are of unknown antigen specificity. The sample consisted of PBMCs, taken from a glioma patient whose treatment included an IDH1 peptide vaccine. The receptors stem from a man aged 40-55 years with glioma. The CDR3 runs from the conserved cysteine through the conserved F or W. The D gene is left open where the match is weak. For some rows the clone size is stated as once, few or many, or as a class when expanded; others skip it.

clone size: .
V gene: TRBV18
D gene: .
J gene: TRBJ1-5
CDR3 DNA: TGTGCCAGCTCACCTTCCGATCAGCCCCAGCATTTT
CDR3 protein: CASSPSDQPQHF

clone size: .
V gene: TRBV27
D gene: TRBD1
J gene: TRBJ2-7
CDR3 DNA: TGTGCCAGCAGTAGAAGGGACAGGGGCCGCTACGAGCAGTACTTC
CDR3 protein: CASSRRDRGRYEQYF

clone size: .
V gene: TRBV6-6
D gene: TRBD1
J gene: TRBJ2-7
CDR3 DNA: TGTGCCAGCACCCTTACCGGGACAGGGGGTTACGAGCAGTACTTC
CDR3 protein: CASTLTGTGGYEQYF

clone size: .
V gene: TRBV2
D gene: TRBD2
J gene: TRBJ2-5
CDR3 DNA: TGTGCCAGCCCAAGGCGGGGGCAAGAGACCCAGTACTTC
CDR3 protein: CASPRRGQETQYF

clone size: few
V gene: TRBV7-2
D gene: TRBD1
J gene: TRBJ1-1
CDR3 DNA: TGTGCCAGCAGCCTCCAACAGGGGGCTGAAGCTTTCTTT
CDR3 protein: CASSLQQGAEAFF

clone size: .
V gene: TRBV27
D gene: .
J gene: TRBJ2-7
CDR3 DNA: TGTGCCAGCAGTTCTCACTACGAGCAGTACTTC
CDR3 protein: CASSSHYEQYF

clone size: .
V gene: TRBV7-3
D gene: .
J gene: TRBJ1-1
CDR3 DNA: TGTGCCAGCAGCCCCCTGGGCTGGGCTGAAGCTTTCTTT
CDR3 protein: CASSPLGWAEAFF

clone size: .
V gene: TRBV20-1
D gene: .
J gene: TRBJ2-7
CDR3 DNA: TGCAGTGCTAGCTCCAATTACGAGCAGTACTTC
CDR3 protein: CSASSNYEQYF

clone size: .
V gene: TRBV7-2
D gene: .
J gene: TRBJ2-1
CDR3 DNA: TGTGCCAGCAGTTCACCTAGGGCGGGAAGCTCCTACAATGAGCAGTTCTTC
CDR3 protein: CASSSPRAGSSYNEQFF

clone size: .
V gene: TRBV6-5
D gene: TRBD2
J gene: TRBJ2-7
CDR3 DNA: TGTGCCAGCAGGAGCGGGATCCTTTCCTACGAGCAGTACTTC
CDR3 protein: CASRSGILSYEQYF

clone size: .
V gene: TRBV11-2
D gene: .
J gene: TRBJ1-2
CDR3 DNA: TGTGCCAGCAGCTTCTCAGACCGAGGGGGCTACACCTTC
CDR3 protein: CASSFSDRGGYTF

clone size: .
V gene: TRBV11-2
D gene: .
J gene: TRBJ2-7
CDR3 DNA: TGTGCCAGCAGCTTAGGACTGAGCCCATACGAGCAGTACTTC
CDR3 protein: CASSLGLSPYEQYF

clone size: .
V gene: TRBV13
D gene: .
J gene: TRBJ2-5
CDR3 DNA: TGTGCCAGCAGCTTACTTATGCAGAATCTCCAAGAGACCCAGTACTTC
CDR3 protein: CASSLLMQNLQETQYF

clone size: .
V gene: TRBV11-2
D gene: .
J gene: TRBJ1-1
CDR3 DNA: TGTGCCAGCAGCTTATTGGCAGAAGCTTTCTTT
CDR3 protein: CASSLLAEAFF

clone size: few
V gene: TRBV29-1
D gene: .
J gene: TRBJ1-1
CDR3 DNA: TGCAGCCCCTCACAGAGGGACGGGTTT
CDR3 protein: CSPSQRDGF

clone size: .
V gene: TRBV7-3
D gene: .
J gene: TRBJ2-7
CDR3 DNA: TGTGCCAGCAGCGCAGGAGCGGGCGAGCAGTACTTC
CDR3 protein: CASSAGAGEQYF

clone size: .
V gene: TRBV7-2
D gene: .
J gene: TRBJ2-1
CDR3 DNA: TGTGCCAGCAGCCTGGGTCCGGGTTTAAACTCCTACAATGAGCAGTTCTTC
CDR3 protein: CASSLGPGLNSYNEQFF

clone size: .
V gene: TRBV5-6
D gene: .
J gene: TRBJ1-2
CDR3 DNA: TGTGCCAGCAGCACTGGTTATGGCTACACCTTC
CDR3 protein: CASSTGYGYTF

clone size: .
V gene: TRBV5-1
D gene: .
J gene: TRBJ2-7
CDR3 DNA: TGCGCCAGCAGCTTAGGACCCGAGCAGTACTTC
CDR3 protein: CASSLGPEQYF

clone size: .
V gene: TRBV7-2
D gene: .
J gene: TRBJ1-5
CDR3 DNA: TGTGCCAGCAGCTTTGAGCGGAAGAATCAGCCCCAGCATTTT
CDR3 protein: CASSFERKNQPQHF

clone size: .
V gene: TRBV5-1
D gene: .
J gene: TRBJ2-3
CDR3 DNA: TGCGCCAGCAGCCCCTGGGGATCAGATACGCAGTATTTT
CDR3 protein: CASSPWGSDTQYF

clone size: .
V gene: TRBV14
D gene: TRBD2
J gene: TRBJ2-7
CDR3 DNA: TGTGCCAGCAGCCAAAGCCTAGCGGGGCCCTACGAGCAGTACTTC
CDR3 protein: CASSQSLAGPYEQYF

clone size: .
V gene: TRBV7-9
D gene: .
J gene: TRBJ2-5
CDR3 DNA: TGTGCCAGCAGCTTAACTCTCGGGACGGAAGAGACCCAGTACTTC
CDR3 protein: CASSLTLGTEETQYF

clone size: .
V gene: TRBV21-1
D gene: .
J gene: TRBJ2-4
CDR3 DNA: TGTGCCAGCAGCAAAGGGGTCACCTTAGCCAAAAACATTCAGTACTTC
CDR3 protein: CASSKGVTLAKNIQYF

clone size: .
V gene: TRBV19
D gene: .
J gene: TRBJ1-2
CDR3 DNA: TGTGCCAGTAGTATTATGCATCGGGCTAACTATGGCTACACCTTC
CDR3 protein: CASSIMHRANYGYTF

clone size: .
V gene: TRBV27
D gene: TRBD2
J gene: TRBJ2-2
CDR3 DNA: TGTGCCAGCAGTCAGTCTAGCGGGAGTATGGTGGGCGGGGAGCTGTTTTTT
CDR3 protein: CASSQSSGSMVGGELFF

clone size: .
V gene: TRBV28
D gene: .
J gene: TRBJ1-1
CDR3 DNA: TGTGCCAGCAGTTTAGCGTTTCAGCCTGAAGCTTTCTTT
CDR3 protein: CASSLAFQPEAFF

clone size: .
V gene: TRBV5-5
D gene: .
J gene: TRBJ1-3
CDR3 DNA: TGTGCCAGCACCAGTGGGGACGGTCGAGGGACCATATATTTT
CDR3 protein: CASTSGDGRGTIYF

clone size: .
V gene: TRBV7-2
D gene: .
J gene: TRBJ2-7
CDR3 DNA: TGTGCCAGCAGCTTAGCCGGGGAGTCAGAGAGTAGGTACTTC
CDR3 protein: CASSLAGESESRYF

clone size: .
V gene: TRBV7-3
D gene: .
J gene: TRBJ2-3
CDR3 DNA: TGTGCCAGCAGCCCAGCCGCACGCACAGATACGCAGTATTTT
CDR3 protein: CASSPAARTDTQYF

clone size: once
V gene: TRBV10-3
D gene: .
J gene: TRBJ2-5
CDR3 DNA: TGTGCCATTAGGGACTCGCACCAAGAGACCCAGTACTTC
CDR3 protein: CAIRDSHQETQYF

clone size: few
V gene: TRBV25-1
D gene: .
J gene: TRBJ1-2
CDR3 DNA: TGTGCCAGCAGTGAGCAGGGCGCTTATGGCTACACCTTC
CDR3 protein: CASSEQGAYGYTF

clone size: .
V gene: TRBV5-1
D gene: TRBD1
J gene: TRBJ1-3
CDR3 DNA: TGCGCCAGCAGCCCAAAATTGCGGGGACAGGGATCTGGAAACACCATATATTTT
CDR3 protein: CASSPKLRGQGSGNTIYF

clone size: .
V gene: TRBV4-1
D gene: .
J gene: TRBJ2-3
CDR3 DNA: TGCGCCAGCAAGTTCTCCGGGGAAGCCACAGATACGCAGTATTTT
CDR3 protein: CASKFSGEATDTQYF

clone size: .
V gene: TRBV5-4
D gene: .
J gene: TRBJ2-7
CDR3 DNA: TGTGCCAGCAGCTCGCCTGGGGAATCTTCCTACGAGCAGTACTTC
CDR3 protein: CASSSPGESSYEQYF

clone size: .
V gene: TRBV6-6
D gene: .
J gene: TRBJ2-1
CDR3 DNA: TGTGCCAGCAGCCCCTCCCTATACAATGAGCAGTTCTTC
CDR3 protein: CASSPSLYNEQFF

clone size: .
V gene: TRBV9
D gene: .
J gene: TRBJ1-2
CDR3 DNA: TGTGCCAGCAGCGTAGAGATAGGTGGTGGCTACACCTTC
CDR3 protein: CASSVEIGGGYTF

clone size: .
V gene: TRBV2
D gene: .
J gene: TRBJ1-2
CDR3 DNA: TGTGCCAGCAGTGAAGCAGAAACCTATGGCTACACCTTC
CDR3 protein: CASSEAETYGYTF

clone size: .
V gene: TRBV15
D gene: .
J gene: TRBJ2-3
CDR3 DNA: TGTGCCACCAGCAGAGTCGGGGGCTTAACAGATACGCAGTATTTT
CDR3 protein: CATSRVGGLTDTQYF

clone size: .
V gene: TRBV19
D gene: TRBD1
J gene: TRBJ2-7
CDR3 DNA: TGTGCCAGTAGTATAGGGGGACAGAGCTACGAGCAGTACTTC
CDR3 protein: CASSIGGQSYEQYF

clone size: .
V gene: TRBV7-6
D gene: .
J gene: TRBJ1-3
CDR3 DNA: TGTGCCAGCAGCTTGGACGGAAACTCTGGAAACACCATATATTTT
CDR3 protein: CASSLDGNSGNTIYF

clone size: .
V gene: TRBV5-4
D gene: .
J gene: TRBJ1-1
CDR3 DNA: TGTGCCAGCAGCTTGGGGGGCCCGGGGACTGAAGCTTTCTTT
CDR3 protein: CASSLGGPGTEAFF

clone size: .
V gene: TRBV4-3
D gene: .
J gene: TRBJ1-6
CDR3 DNA: TGCGCCAGCAGCCAAGTACCCAGGGGCCTCAATTCACCCCTCCACTTT
CDR3 protein: CASSQVPRGLNSPLHF

clone size: .
V gene: TRBV5-4
D gene: .
J gene: TRBJ1-1
CDR3 DNA: TGTGCCAGCAGCTTGGTCACGAACACTGAAGCTTTCTTT
CDR3 protein: CASSLVTNTEAFF

clone size: .
V gene: TRBV18
D gene: .
J gene: TRBJ2-7
CDR3 DNA: TGTGCCAGCTCACCAACGGACGCCGCAGGCGAGCAGTACTTC
CDR3 protein: CASSPTDAAGEQYF

clone size: once
V gene: TRBV5-1
D gene: TRBD1
J gene: TRBJ2-7
CDR3 DNA: TGCGCCAGCAGCTTGGTAGGGGGCAGGGAACAGGTTGGGCAGTACTTC
CDR3 protein: CASSLVGGREQVGQYF

clone size: .
V gene: TRBV6-6
D gene: .
J gene: TRBJ1-1
CDR3 DNA: TGTGCCAGCAGTTACTCCCTGGTCACTGAAGCTTTCTTT
CDR3 protein: CASSYSLVTEAFF

clone size: .
V gene: TRBV27
D gene: .
J gene: TRBJ2-1
CDR3 DNA: TGTGCCAGCAGGGTTTCACAGTTCTTC
CDR3 protein: CASRVSQFF

clone size: .
V gene: TRBV21-1
D gene: .
J gene: TRBJ2-6
CDR3 DNA: TGTGCCAGCAGTTTCCCCGCCGCCGGGGCCAACGTCCTGACTTTC
CDR3 protein: CASSFPAAGANVLTF

clone size: few
V gene: TRBV4-3
D gene: .
J gene: TRBJ2-3
CDR3 DNA: TGCGCCAGCAGCCAAAGACTAGTAGGTCCAGATACGCAGTATTTT
CDR3 protein: CASSQRLVGPDTQYF

clone size: .
V gene: TRBV6-5
D gene: .
J gene: TRBJ1-1
CDR3 DNA: TGTGCCAGCAGCGACAGGAGCACTGAAGCTTTCTTT
CDR3 protein: CASSDRSTEAFF

clone size: .
V gene: TRBV29-1
D gene: TRBD1
J gene: TRBJ1-4
CDR3 DNA: TGCAGCGTCGAGGGACAGGGGGAAAAACTGTTTTTT
CDR3 protein: CSVEGQGEKLFF

clone size: once
V gene: TRBV2
D gene: .
J gene: TRBJ1-5
CDR3 DNA: TGTGCCAGCAGCCAGTCGGAATACAATCAGCCCCAGCATTTT
CDR3 protein: CASSQSEYNQPQHF

clone size: once
V gene: TRBV7-9
D gene: .
J gene: TRBJ2-3
CDR3 DNA: TGTGCCAGCAGCTTAGGAGGCTACACAGATACGCAGTATTTT
CDR3 protein: CASSLGGYTDTQYF

clone size: few
V gene: TRBV9
D gene: TRBD2
J gene: TRBJ2-7
CDR3 DNA: TGTGCCAGCAACATAGCGGGGGGCTACGAGCAGTACTTC
CDR3 protein: CASNIAGGYEQYF